The TCR beta chain described here comes from a study of beta chain features in type 1 diabetes. Whole-study findings and limits: More deletions and fewer insertions at VDJ junctions were found in patients with type 1 diabetes. Cells carrying high TCR expression could end up over-represented when cDNA is sequenced.

The table lists this clone with a few counts. The antigen is not known. Other DNA variants within this sample encode the same CDR3. The isolated RNA, all of it, was reverse transcribed, so expressed TCRB transcripts were what got sequenced. Assay: immunoSEQ multiplex PCR; the TCRdb copy retains only in-frame clones and omits some. The table lists some 300,000 clones, 8% of them singletons. Each donor gave one heparinised blood draw averaging around 120 mL. Researchers reported sorting CD4+ naive, central memory, regulatory and stem cell-like memory cells via CD45RO/CCR7/CD25/CD127/CD95/CD27. The CDR3 has 13 residues. Germline V lookup: CDR1 SGHTA, CDR2 FQGTGA. Trimming removed 5 bases at V and 4 bases at J, with 9 bases between.

The V and J genes are TRBV7-3 and TRBJ1-5; D gene uncertain. Sequences were obtained from central memory CD4+ T cells from blood. This clonotype originated in a woman aged 18-35 years in good health. The CDR3 protein is CASSLERNQPQHF. Here the CDR3 DNA reads TGTGCCAGCAGCCTGGAGAGGAATCAGCCCCAGCATTTT. The whole variable domain, remainder taken from reference TRBV7-3 and TRBJ1-5, is GAGVSQTPSNKVTEKGKYVELRCDPISGHTALYWYRQSLGQGPEFLIYFQGTGAADDSGLPNDRFFAVRPEGSVSTLKIQRTERGDSAVYLCASSLERNQPQHFGDGTRLSIL.